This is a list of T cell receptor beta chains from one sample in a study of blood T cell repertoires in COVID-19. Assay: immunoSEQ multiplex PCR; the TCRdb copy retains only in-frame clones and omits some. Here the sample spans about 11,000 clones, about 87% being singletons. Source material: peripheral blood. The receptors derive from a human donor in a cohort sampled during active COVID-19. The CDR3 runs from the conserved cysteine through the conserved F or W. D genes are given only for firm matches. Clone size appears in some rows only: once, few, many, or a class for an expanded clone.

cdr3_aa: CASSIQVYSNQPQHF; cdr3_nt: TGTGCCAGTAGTATCCAGGTCTATAGCAATCAGCCCCAGCATTTT; j_call: TRBJ1-5; d_call: -; v_call: TRBV19; clone_size: -
cdr3_aa: CASSPSLGGGRSYEQYF; cdr3_nt: TGTGCCAGCAGCCCAAGTTTGGGGGGAGGACGGTCCTACGAGCAGTACTTC; j_call: TRBJ2-7; d_call: -; v_call: TRBV27; clone_size: -
cdr3_aa: CASSLSAQDGTQHF; cdr3_nt: TGCGCCAGCAGCTTGTCTGCGCAGGACGGGACCCAGCATTTT; j_call: TRBJ1-5; d_call: -; v_call: TRBV5-1; clone_size: -
cdr3_aa: CASSLVRREWYF; cdr3_nt: TGCGCCAGCAGCTTGGTGAGGCGGGAGTGGTACTTC; j_call: TRBJ2-7; d_call: TRBD2; v_call: TRBV5-1; clone_size: -
cdr3_aa: CASSPGQAYTGELFF; cdr3_nt: TGTGCCAGCAGTCCGGGACAGGCTTACACCGGGGAGCTGTTTTTT; j_call: TRBJ2-2; d_call: TRBD1; v_call: TRBV5-5; clone_size: -
cdr3_aa: CASSYVVGLAGGSYEQYF; cdr3_nt: TGTGCCAGCAGTTACGTGGTGGGCCTAGCGGGAGGGTCCTACGAGCAGTACTTC; j_call: TRBJ2-7; d_call: TRBD2; v_call: TRBV6-2/TRBV6-3; clone_size: -
cdr3_aa: CASSAGQHTGELFF; cdr3_nt: TGCGCCAGCAGTGCTGGACAGCACACCGGGGAGCTGTTTTTT; j_call: TRBJ2-2; d_call: -; v_call: TRBV5-1; clone_size: -
cdr3_aa: CASSLEGQGAFGTGELFF; cdr3_nt: TGCGCCAGCAGCTTAGAAGGACAGGGGGCGTTCGGGACCGGGGAGCTGTTTTTT; j_call: TRBJ2-2; d_call: TRBD1; v_call: TRBV5-1; clone_size: once
cdr3_aa: CASSLLAGEHTGELFF; cdr3_nt: TGTGCCAGCAGCTTACTAGCGGGAGAGCACACCGGGGAGCTGTTTTTT; j_call: TRBJ2-2; d_call: TRBD2; v_call: TRBV7-2; clone_size: once
cdr3_aa: CASSSGTSGRISYNEQFF; cdr3_nt: TGTGCCAGCAGCTCCGGGACTAGCGGGAGAATATCATACAATGAGCAGTTCTTC; j_call: TRBJ2-1; d_call: TRBD2; v_call: TRBV7-2; clone_size: -
cdr3_aa: CASSEGASPLHF; cdr3_nt: TGTGCCAGCAGTGAGGGGGCTTCACCCCTCCACTTT; j_call: TRBJ1-6; d_call: -; v_call: TRBV6-1; clone_size: -
cdr3_aa: CASSQLREGNPSGELFF; cdr3_nt: TGCGCCAGCAGCCAACTTCGGGAAGGGAATCCCTCCGGGGAGCTGTTTTTT; j_call: TRBJ2-2; d_call: -; v_call: TRBV4-3; clone_size: once
cdr3_aa: CATSAVDRGQNIQYF; cdr3_nt: TGTGCCACCAGTGCGGTGGACAGGGGGCAAAACATTCAGTACTTC; j_call: TRBJ2-4; d_call: TRBD1; v_call: TRBV24-1; clone_size: -
cdr3_aa: CASSRLLAGSYTF; cdr3_nt: TGTGCCAGCAGCCGCCTTTTAGCGGGGAGCTACACCTTC; j_call: TRBJ1-2; d_call: -; v_call: TRBV5-6; clone_size: -
cdr3_aa: CASSRGGTGQETQYF; cdr3_nt: TGTGCCAGCAGTCGGGGCGGGACAGGGCAAGAGACCCAGTACTTC; j_call: TRBJ2-5; d_call: TRBD1; v_call: TRBV6-2/TRBV6-3; clone_size: -
cdr3_aa: CASRRAWEFNSPLHF; cdr3_nt: TGTGCCAGCAGACGAGCGTGGGAGTTTAATTCACCCCTCCACTTT; j_call: TRBJ1-6; d_call: -; v_call: TRBV11-2; clone_size: few
cdr3_aa: CASSQHRQGRLVNEQFF; cdr3_nt: TGTGCCAGCAGCCAACACAGACAGGGGCGTTTGGTCAATGAGCAGTTCTTC; j_call: TRBJ2-1; d_call: TRBD1; v_call: TRBV11-2; clone_size: -
cdr3_aa: CASSRTGSSNQPQHF; cdr3_nt: TGTGCCAGCAGTAGGACAGGGTCCAGCAATCAGCCCCAGCATTTT; j_call: TRBJ1-5; d_call: TRBD1; v_call: TRBV28; clone_size: -
cdr3_aa: CASSRRRERAEAFF; cdr3_nt: TGTGCCAGCAGCCGGCGGAGGGAAAGGGCTGAAGCTTTCTTT; j_call: TRBJ1-1; d_call: -; v_call: TRBV11-3; clone_size: -
cdr3_aa: CASRLDHGGYEQYF; cdr3_nt: TGTGCCAGCAGACTGGACCACGGGGGCTACGAGCAGTACTTC; j_call: TRBJ2-7; d_call: -; v_call: TRBV28; clone_size: -
cdr3_aa: CASSSIFTGGDSYEQYF; cdr3_nt: TGTGCCAGCAGTAGTATTTTTACAGGGGGCGATTCCTACGAGCAGTACTTC; j_call: TRBJ2-7; d_call: TRBD1; v_call: TRBV28; clone_size: -
cdr3_aa: CASSAEDRMNTEAFF; cdr3_nt: TGTGCCAGCAGCGCTGAGGACAGGATGAACACTGAAGCTTTCTTT; j_call: TRBJ1-1; d_call: TRBD1; v_call: TRBV9; clone_size: -
cdr3_aa: CAISDSDRGHQPQHF; cdr3_nt: TGTGCCATCAGTGACTCGGACAGGGGACATCAGCCCCAGCATTTT; j_call: TRBJ1-5; d_call: TRBD1; v_call: TRBV10-3; clone_size: -
cdr3_aa: CASSQTSGYNEQFF; cdr3_nt: TGTGCCAGCAGCCAGACTAGCGGCTACAATGAGCAGTTCTTC; j_call: TRBJ2-1; d_call: TRBD2; v_call: TRBV3-1/TRBV3-2; clone_size: -
cdr3_aa: CATGQANTGELFF; cdr3_nt: TGTGCCACCGGGCAGGCGAACACCGGGGAGCTGTTTTTT; j_call: TRBJ2-2; d_call: -; v_call: TRBV24-1; clone_size: -
cdr3_aa: CASSPDPGGISYNEQFF; cdr3_nt: TGCGCCAGCAGCCCCGACCCAGGCGGGATATCCTACAATGAGCAGTTCTTC; j_call: TRBJ2-1; d_call: -; v_call: TRBV5-1; clone_size: -
cdr3_aa: CATSVKGAGTGELFF; cdr3_nt: TGTGCCACCAGTGTTAAGGGGGCTGGGACCGGGGAGCTGTTTTTT; j_call: TRBJ2-2; d_call: TRBD1; v_call: TRBV24-1; clone_size: -
cdr3_aa: CAWSVIEETQYF; cdr3_nt: TGTGCCTGGAGTGTTATTGAGGAGACCCAGTACTTC; j_call: TRBJ2-5; d_call: -; v_call: TRBV30; clone_size: once